This TCR beta chain was sequenced in a study of shared clonotypes between healthy human individuals. The study, taken as a whole, reports: Collection of samples was limited to blood; tissue repertoires likely differ.

Genomic DNA of each subset was evenly split across several immunoSEQ plates. The repertoire was sequenced with immunoSEQ multiplex PCR; TCRdb's copy has only in-frame clones and lacks some. The sample holds approximately 590,000 clones, around 95% seen once. Worth noting for this clone: Its antigen is not identified.

The CDR3 contains 15 residues. CDR1 and CDR2 from the germline V gene are SGHNT and YENEEA. V was cut by 4 bases and J by 3 bases, with 14 bases left in between. The naive CD8 fraction comprised CD45RO-negative cells positively selected for CCR7 and excluded terminally differentiated effector memory CD45RA+ cells. The origin of this receptor is a woman aged 25 to 39 in good health. What was sequenced was naive CD8+ T cells sorted from blood. The gene calls are TRBV11-3 and TRBJ2-3; D might be TRBD1 or TRBD2, each matching 5 bases. The CDR3 coding sequence is TGTGCCAGCAGCTGGGACGGATTGAGTACAGATACGCAGTATTTT. This codes for CASSWDGLSTDTQYF.